This TCR beta chain was obtained from a study of glioma-infiltrating T cells. Notes on the study in general: Tissue-blood divergence was below expectation in non-neoplastic patients, above in gliomas.

Using RNA template, CDR3s of TCR alpha and beta were amplified with iRepertoire arm-PCR. One-step reverse transcription and amplification started from approximately 100-400 ng of tissue mRNA or PBMC total RNA. Each CDR3 protein is one row after TCRdb ran MiXCR on the multiplex PCR reads. The repertoire consists of roughly 40,000 distinct CDR3 sequences, with around 20% occurring once and the leading ten covering less than 7%. This CDR3 spans 16 amino acids. The V segment lost 0 bases and the J segment 3 bases; nucleotides outside the gene matches: 8. CDR1 and CDR2 (germline): LGHNA, YNFKEQ. This clonotype was counted many times. Its matching antigen is unknown.

The sequenced material came from glioma tissue, nonneoplastic brain tissue, or PBMCs (not recorded which). This clonotype was obtained from a human donor with low-grade glioma or glioblastoma, undergoing nonglioma brain surgery, or in good health (not recorded which). The chain links TRBV4-2 to TRBJ2-7; 7 bases are a match to TRBD1. CDR3 protein: CASSQDLGTVGYEQYF. The CDR3 DNA is TGTGCCAGCAGCCAAGATTTGGGGACAGTAGGCTACGAGCAGTACTTC.